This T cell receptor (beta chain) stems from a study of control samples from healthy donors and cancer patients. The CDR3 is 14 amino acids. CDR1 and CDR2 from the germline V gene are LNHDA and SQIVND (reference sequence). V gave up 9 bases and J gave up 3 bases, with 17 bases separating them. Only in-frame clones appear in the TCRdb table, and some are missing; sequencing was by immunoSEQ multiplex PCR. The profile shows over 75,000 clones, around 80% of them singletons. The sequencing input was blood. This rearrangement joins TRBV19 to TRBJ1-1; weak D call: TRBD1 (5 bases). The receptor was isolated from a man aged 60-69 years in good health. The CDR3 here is CASWGKKGYTEAFF. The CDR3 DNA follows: TGTGCCAGCTGGGGTAAGAAGGGGTACACTGAAGCTTTCTTT.